The 23 T cell receptor beta chains below come from one sample, sequenced in a study of T cell responses to AZD1222 COVID-19 vaccine. Produced via immunoSEQ multiplex PCR; TCRdb's table is partial and in-frame only. This table has about 120,000 clones, 93% appearing once. The sequences come from peripheral blood, collected on day 0 of AZD1222 vaccination. The receptors derive from an adult in good health.

The V call is TRBV2, the J call TRBJ2-7, with D tentatively TRBD1 or TRBD2 (5 bases each). Germline values: CDR1 SNHLY, CDR2 FYNNEI. Between the trimmed V and J ends, which lost 5 bases and 4 bases, there was a span of 15 bases. This CDR3 contains 14 residues. CDR3 bases: TGTGCCAGCAGTACCTCCGAGGGGACGTACGAGCAGTACTTC. Its translation is CASSTSEGTYEQYF.

The gene calls are TRBV12-3 or TRBV12-4 and TRBJ1-3; D is undetermined. V gave up 6 bases and J gave up 7 bases, with 13 bases separating them. The CDR3 consists of 13 residues. The CDR3 loop is CASSWFPGNTIYF. The CDR3 nucleotides are TGTGCCAGCAGCTGGTTCCCGGGGAACACCATATATTTT.

The chain combines TRBV24-1 with TRBJ2-3; D gene uncertain. The germline CDR1 and CDR2 sequences are KGHDR and SFDVKD. Between the trimmed V and J ends, which lost 3 bases and 8 bases, there was a span of 11 bases. The CDR3 length is 13 residues. The CDR3 loop is CATSDETSGTQYF. CDR3 nucleotides: TGTGCCACCAGTGATGAGACGTCCGGTACGCAGTATTTT.

V usage is TRBV19 and J usage is TRBJ1-3; D is uncertain. Per germline, CDR1 LNHDA and CDR2 SQIVND (reference sequence). Trimming cost V 6 bases and J 0 bases, with 21 bases left between them. The length of the CDR3 is 18 residues. This chain's CDR3 is CASSSQRLAQFSGNTIYF. Written as DNA, the CDR3 is TGTGCCAGTAGCAGTCAGCGCCTGGCCCAGTTCTCTGGAAACACCATATATTTT.

The chain is built from TRBV18 and TRBJ2-7, with TRBD2 matching 16 bases. This CDR3 comprises 18 residues. Germline CDR1 reads KGHSH; CDR2 reads LQKENI. V was clipped by 3 bases and J by 5 bases; unmatched bases: 10. CDR3 nucleotide sequence: TGTGCCAGCTCACCGCCCGGGACTAGCGGGAGGGCCCTCCACGAGCAGTACTTC. Translated, it gives CASSPPGTSGRALHEQYF.

The chain employs TRBV27 and TRBJ2-3; a possible D gene is TRBD1 (6 bases). CDR1 is MNHEY, CDR2 SMNVEV, per germline (reference sequence). V lost 5 bases to trimming and J lost 2 bases, with 14 bases between them. The CDR3 is made up of 15 amino acids. CDR3 in DNA: TGTGCCAGCAGTGCAGGGGATCGGGCCACAGATACGCAGTATTTT. Protein: CASSAGDRATDTQYF.

The chain recombines TRBV5-4 with TRBJ2-3, with 7 bases identical to TRBD1. The germline CDR1 and CDR2 sequences are SGHNT and YYREEE (reference sequence). V lost 4 bases and J lost 2; bases outside the gene matches: 7. CDR3 length equals 15 residues. The CDR3 DNA sequence: TGTGCCAGCAGCGTGTGGGACAGATTCACAGATACGCAGTATTTT. Residues: CASSVWDRFTDTQYF.

V usage is TRBV30 and J usage is TRBJ2-7; TRBD2 might be the D (6 bases). In germline, CDR1 is GTSNPN, CDR2 SVGIG (reference sequence). Trimming cost V 5 bases and J 2 bases, with 19 bases left between them. This CDR3 comprises 15 residues. In DNA, the CDR3 is TGTGCCTGGGAACGTGTCGCTAGCGACACCTACGAGCAGTACTTC. Protein product: CAWERVASDTYEQYF.

This chain joins TRBV28 and TRBJ2-7; D is possibly TRBD2 (6 bases). Trimming pared 2 bases from V and 2 bases from J, leaving 22 bases between. Germline V gives CDR1 MDHEN, CDR2 SYDVKM. This CDR3 is built from 18 residues. The CDR3 DNA is TGTGCCAGCAGTTTAAAGACGGGGGATGGGGTATCCACCTACGAGCAGTACTTC. Translation gives CASSLKTGDGVSTYEQYF. Complete variable domain (other parts from reference TRBV28 and TRBJ2-7): DVKVTQSSRYLVKRTGEKVFLECVQDMDHENMFWYRQDPGLGLRLIYFSYDVKMKEKGDIPEGYSVSREKKERFSLILESASTNQTSMYLCASSLKTGDGVSTYEQYFGPGTRLTVT.

This clone was observed a few times. V usage is TRBV27 and J usage is TRBJ1-2; D is uncertain. V was clipped by 5 bases and J by 2 bases, with 21 bases between them. This CDR3 is built from 17 residues. Germline V CDR1 and CDR2: MNHEY, SMNVEV (reference sequence). CDR3 nucleotide sequence: TGTGCCAGCAGTCCTTCACATTTTATGGGCCCGAACTATGGCTACACCTTC. Translated, it gives CASSPSHFMGPNYGYTF.

The rearrangement joins TRBV27 to TRBJ2-3; a possible D gene is TRBD2 (5 bases). The germline CDR1 and CDR2 sequences are MNHEY and SMNVEV (reference sequence). There are 14 residues in the CDR3. V lost 4 bases, J lost 0 bases, and 8 bases lay in between. CDR3: CASSYGLSTDTQYF. CDR3 coding DNA: TGTGCCAGCAGTTATGGACTGAGCACAGATACGCAGTATTTT.

The chain recombines TRBV11-2 with TRBJ1-5; maybe TRBD1 (5 bases). The CDR3 is 15 amino acids. Deletions cut 5 bases from V and 4 bases from J, with 15 bases between. Germline-derived CDR1 and CDR2 are SGHAT and FQNNGV. CDR3 nucleotides: TGTGCCAGCAGCCCCACGGGGGGATCAAATCAGCCCCAGCATTTT. It yields the protein CASSPTGGSNQPQHF.

The genes are TRBV2 and TRBJ1-5, with D tentatively TRBD1 (6 bases). Germline V gene sequence: CDR1 SNHLY, CDR2 FYNNEI. V lost 7 bases and J 2 bases, leaving 9 bases between the germline ends. The CDR3 loop spans 13 amino acids. The CDR3: CASTGVGNQPQHF. As DNA, the CDR3 is TGTGCCAGCACAGGGGTAGGCAATCAGCCCCAGCATTTT. Drawing the rest from reference TRBV2 and TRBJ1-5, the complete variable domain is EPEVTQTPSHQVTQMGQEVILRCVPISNHLYFYWYRQILGQKVEFLVSFYNNEISEKSEIFDDQFSVERPDGSNFTLKIRSTKLEDSAMYFCASTGVGNQPQHFGDGTRLSIL.

V is TRBV27 and J is TRBJ1-1; tentative D call: TRBD1 (6 bases). Germline CDR1 MNHEY, CDR2 SMNVEV (reference sequence). The CDR3 length is 14 residues. V was pared by 3 bases and J by 7 bases, with 15 bases between. CDR3 sequence reads: CASSLSRDTYEAFF. The DNA of the CDR3 is TGTGCCAGCAGTTTGTCCCGGGACACGTATGAAGCTTTCTTT.

The J gene is TRBJ2-7, the V gene TRBV19; D is possibly TRBD1 or TRBD2 (5 bases each). There are 15 residues in the CDR3. Germline-derived CDR1 and CDR2 are LNHDA and SQIVND (reference sequence). The ends were cut back, 3 bases at V and 3 bases at J, with 15 bases in the middle. The CDR3 DNA reads TGTGCCAGTAGTATCTTGTGGGGACCCAGCTACGAGCAGTACTTC. This gives the protein CASSILWGPSYEQYF.

The rearrangement links TRBV5-8 to TRBJ1-1; the D is unclear. This CDR3 has 15 amino acids. CDR1 SGHTS and CDR2 YDEGEE come from the germline V gene. The V gene lost 4 bases and the J gene lost 4 bases, with 17 bases spanning the gap. CDR3 bases: TGTGCCAGCAGCCCGGTGTGGGGAGCCTCCACTGAAGCTTTCTTT. This sequence encodes CASSPVWGASTEAFF. The whole variable domain, filled in from reference TRBV5-8 and TRBJ1-1, reads EAGVTQSPTHLIKTRGQQATLRCSPISGHTSVYWYQQALGLGLQFLLWYDEGEERNRGNFPPRFSGRQFPNYSSELNVNALELEDSALYLCASSPVWGASTEAFFGQGTRLTVV.

The chain has TRBV5-4 and TRBJ1-2, with TRBD1 matching 7 bases. V gave up 0 bases and J gave up 4 bases; unmatched junction bases: 9. The CDR3 length is 16 residues. Per the germline V gene, CDR1 is SGHNT and CDR2 is YYREEE (reference sequence). CDR3 residues: CASSLDPRGKGYGYTF. The CDR3 region has the DNA TGTGCCAGCAGCTTGGATCCCAGGGGGAAGGGCTATGGCTACACCTTC.

This clone showed up just once. This rearrangement joins TRBV28 to TRBJ2-1; no definite D call. The germline V gene has CDR1 MDHEN and CDR2 SYDVKM. This CDR3 is 11 amino acids long. V lost 7 bases and J 2 bases, leaving 3 bases between the germline ends. The CDR3 DNA reads TGTGCCAGCATTGCCTACAATGAGCAGTTCTTC. Protein sequence: CASIAYNEQFF.

The V and J genes are TRBV4-1 and TRBJ2-2, with 8 bases matching TRBD2. The CDR3 is 16 residues long. Germline trimming cut 8 bases from V and 7 bases from J; bases unmatched to any gene: 15. The germline V gene encodes CDR1 MGHRA and CDR2 YSYEKL. The CDR3 region is CASGGGSGSSVGELFF. The CDR3 nucleotides read TGCGCCAGCGGGGGTGGGAGCGGGAGTTCGGTCGGGGAGCTGTTTTTT.

This sequence joins TRBV13 and TRBJ2-7; a possible D gene is TRBD2 (7 bases). Germline V gives CDR1 PRHDT, CDR2 FYEKMQ (reference sequence). Trimming took 5 bases from V and 5 from J, leaving 16 bases between them. The CDR3 consists of 14 residues. CDR3 nucleotide sequence: TGTGCCAGCAGCCCACGTTTAGGGGGGGACGAGCAGTACTTC. Translating gives CASSPRLGGDEQYF. The whole variable domain, filled in from reference TRBV13 and TRBJ2-7, reads AAGVIQSPRHLIKEKRETATLKCYPIPRHDTVYWYQQGPGQDPQFLISFYEKMQSDKGSIPDRFSAQQFSDYHSELNMSSLELGDSALYFCASSPRLGGDEQYFGPGTRLTVT.

The chain links TRBV27 to TRBJ1-6; possibly TRBD1 for D (5 bases). The ends were cut back, 2 bases at V and 8 bases at J, with 19 bases in the middle. The CDR3 consists of 17 residues. Germline V lookup: CDR1 MNHEY, CDR2 SMNVEV (reference sequence). The CDR3 DNA follows: TGTGCCAGCAGTTTAGACATCCTCGAGGGGCAGGATTCACCCCTCCACTTT. Amino acid sequence: CASSLDILEGQDSPLHF.

This chain uses TRBV19 with TRBJ1-5; D call uncertain. V was trimmed by 9 bases and J by 4 bases, leaving 10 bases between them. Germline CDR1 and CDR2: LNHDA and SQIVND (reference sequence). The CDR3 has 12 amino acids. This chain's CDR3 is CASEGPNQPQHF. The CDR3 nucleotides are TGTGCCAGCGAAGGTCCTAATCAGCCCCAGCATTTT.

CDR3 DNA sequence: TGCAGCGTTGCGGGGGGTACCACTGAAGCTTTCTTT. The encoded protein is CSVAGGTTEAFF. The V call is TRBV29-1, the J call TRBJ1-1; D may be TRBD1 (5 bases). V was trimmed by 4 bases and J by 4 bases, leaving 10 bases between them. CDR1 and CDR2 from the germline V gene are SQVTM and ANQGSEA. This CDR3 contains 12 residues.